The clone carrying this T cell receptor beta chain was counted only a few times. Its antigen remains unidentified. The data were taken from a study of OX40 agonist ivuxolimab in advanced cancers. At the level of the study: An anti-OX40 (CD134) antibody with agonistic activity, ivuxolimab, was administered to patients. Eligibility admitted prior anti-PD-1, anti-PD-L1 or anti-CTLA-4 therapy; around 38% had some.

Study-wide results and caveats: Both blood CD4+ and CD8+ T cells showed clonal growth by week 6 at 0.1 to 3.0 mg/kg. Compared with CD4+, CD8+ T cells on average had more expanded clones.

Germline assignment: CDR1 MGHRA and CDR2 YSYEKL. Trimming at V came to 0 bases and at J to 4 bases, leaving 4 bases not matched to a gene. The CDR3 runs 15 residues. Sequencing was performed with immunoSEQ multiplex PCR; in TCRdb, only in-frame clones are kept and a portion is missing. In the table there are roughly 41,000 clones, more than 85% of which are singletons. This chain connects TRBV4-1 to TRBJ2-3; TRBD2 agrees at 7 bases. The sequences come from CD4+ or CD8+ T cells sorted from blood, collected in a trial of the OX40 agonist ivuxolimab. The TCR comes from an adult with an advanced solid tumor such as melanoma, head and neck, liver or kidney cancer. In DNA form, the CDR3 reads TGCGCCAGCAGCCAAGATGTTGGGAGGGCAGATACGCAGTATTTT. Translated: CASSQDVGRADTQYF.